In this sample, the clone carrying this T cell receptor (beta chain) turned up many times. Its specificity is unknown. RNA transcripts were the template for amplifying TCR beta CDR3 regions. With the HTBI primer set, the TCR CDR3 went through a first round of RT-PCR. TCRdb reprocessed the multiplex PCR reads with MiXCR, giving one entry per CDR3 protein. This repertoire shows 600,000 to 900,000 distinct CDR3 sequences, around 17% found once; its top ten account for around 8%. The data stem from a study of T cells in Graves' hyperthyroidism and ophthalmopathy. Broader study findings: Ophthalmopathy prediction by the model preceded onset by a median roughly 6.3 months. Blood samples included most of the expanded thyroid clonotypes exceeding 0.001.

The definition of stable Graves' hyperthyroidism was no ophthalmopathy progression within 18 months. Together with thyroid ultrasound, orbital computed tomography, serum thyroxine and TRAb, clinical symptoms were used for diagnoses. Germline CDR1 and CDR2: DFQATT and SNEGSKA (reference sequence). V was trimmed by 3 bases and J by 7 bases, leaving 21 bases between them. The CDR3 length is 15 residues. V gene TRBV20-1 combines with J gene TRBJ1-1, with D possibly TRBD1 on 5 matching bases. Sequencing input: blood. The clonotype comes from a man between 18 and 35 years old with Graves' hyperthyroidism. CDR3 DNA sequence: TGCAGTGCTAGGCACCCCAGGGCGGGGATAGGTGAAGCTTTCTTT. This translates into CSARHPRAGIGEAFF.